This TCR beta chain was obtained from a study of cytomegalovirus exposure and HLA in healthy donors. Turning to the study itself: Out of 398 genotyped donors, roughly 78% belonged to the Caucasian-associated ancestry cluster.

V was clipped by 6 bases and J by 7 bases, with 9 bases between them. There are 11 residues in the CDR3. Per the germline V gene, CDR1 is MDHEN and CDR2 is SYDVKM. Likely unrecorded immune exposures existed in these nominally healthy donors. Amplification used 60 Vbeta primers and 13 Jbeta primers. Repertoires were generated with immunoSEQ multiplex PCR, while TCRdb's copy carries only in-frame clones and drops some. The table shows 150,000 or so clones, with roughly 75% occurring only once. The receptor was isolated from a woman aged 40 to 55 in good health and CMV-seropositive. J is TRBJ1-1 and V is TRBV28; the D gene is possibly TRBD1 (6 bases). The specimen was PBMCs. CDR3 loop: CASSRGIEAFF. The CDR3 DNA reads TGTGCCAGCAGCAGGGGAATTGAAGCTTTCTTT.